One sample yielded the 21 T cell receptor beta chains listed below, sequenced in a study of PD-1 blockade in classical Hodgkin lymphoma (dated by TCRdb to the early 2020s). The meaning of the sample's time point label: newly diagnosed, previously untreated cHL patient sample. Using a Miltenyi CD4+ T cell isolation kit, CD4+ T cells were purified from thawed PBMCs through magnetic negative selection. Library preparation used the immunoSEQ multiplex PCR assay. TCRdb took over this immuneACCESS table, retaining in-frame rearrangements with V and J assigned. Such tables are incomplete; in checked studies, under half of the missing clones stem from an unresolved V gene, and the remainder is unexplained. Here the sample has about 23,000 clones; nearly 90% occur a single time. The ten biggest clones cover 0.2% to 0.3% of the sample. Source material: CD4+ T cells from blood. The receptors shown here come from a human donor with classical Hodgkin lymphoma.

CDR3 protein: CASIRRGGTDTQYF. The CDR3 region has the DNA TGTGCCAGCATCAGGCGGGGGGGCACAGATACGCAGTATTTT. This chain uses TRBV2 with TRBJ2-3; TRBD2 matches at 8 bases. The CDR3 has 14 residues. Germline CDR1 reads SNHLY; CDR2 reads FYNNEI. V dropped 7 bases and J dropped 1; count of bases not matched to a gene: 4.

The rearrangement uses TRBV5-5 and TRBJ1-2; D not certain. The CDR3 is made up of 13 amino acids. Trimming left V 5 bases short and J 2 bases short, with 10 bases between. Germline lookup yields CDR1 SGHKS and CDR2 YYEKEE (reference sequence). CDR3 nucleotide sequence: TGTGCCAGCAGTTATGTCGGGAACTATGGCTACACCTTC. Residues: CASSYVGNYGYTF.

V usage is TRBV21-1 and J usage is TRBJ1-2. TRBV21-1 is described as a pseudogene. There are 12 residues in the CDR3. DNA for the CDR3: TGTGCCAGCAGCAATTCCGTGTCTGGCTACACCTTC. Amino acid sequence: CASSNSVSGYTF.

V gene TRBV30 combines with J gene TRBJ2-7; D not certain. The CDR3 is 8 amino acids. The ends were cut back, 6 bases at V and 5 bases at J, with 2 bases in the middle. Germline values: CDR1 GTSNPN, CDR2 SVGIG (reference sequence). The DNA of the CDR3 is TGTGCCTGCGACGAGCAGTACTTC. Protein product: CACDEQYF. Variable domain in full (rest from reference TRBV30 and TRBJ2-7): SQTIHQWPATLVQPVGSPLSLECTVEGTSNPNLYWYRQAAGRGLQLLFYSVGIGQISSEVPQNLSASRPQDRQFILSSKKLLLSDSGFYLCACDEQYFGPGTRLTVT.

This clone was found once. The J gene is TRBJ2-4, the V gene TRBV7-9; perhaps TRBD1 as D (5 bases). The CDR3 has 12 residues. Germline CDR1 SEHNR, CDR2 FQNEAQ (reference sequence). Trimming left V 6 bases short and J 6 bases short, with 9 bases between. The CDR3 is CASRGRGNIQYF. The CDR3 DNA reads as TGTGCCAGCAGGGGAAGGGGAAACATTCAGTACTTC.

V and J are TRBV5-4 and TRBJ2-5; 8 positions agree with TRBD1. V lost 2 bases to trimming and J lost 1 base; unmatched junction nucleotides: 1. The CDR3 spans 14 residues. CDR1 and CDR2 from the germline V gene are SGHNT and YYREEE (reference sequence). The CDR3 reads CASSLQGVQETQYF. CDR3 nucleotides: TGTGCCAGCAGCTTACAGGGGGTCCAAGAGACCCAGTACTTC.

This clone was counted a single time. The chain links TRBV4-1 to TRBJ2-7; D is ambiguous. V was trimmed by 0 bases and J by 3 bases, leaving 9 bases between them. The CDR3 has 14 amino acids. Germline V gene lookup returns CDR1 MGHRA and CDR2 YSYEKL. The CDR3 spells CASSQEKLNYEQYF. CDR3 DNA sequence: TGCGCCAGCAGCCAAGAGAAGCTGAACTACGAGCAGTACTTC.

The rearrangement links TRBV19 to TRBJ2-4; 7 bases are shared with TRBD2. The CDR3 sequence is 17 residues long. Germline CDR1 and CDR2: LNHDA and SQIVND (reference sequence). The trim removed 7 bases at V and 5 bases at J, leaving 17 bases unmatched. This chain's CDR3 is CASTRRLASGLENIQYF. The DNA of the CDR3 is TGTGCCAGTACCCGAAGGTTGGCTAGCGGACTGGAAAACATTCAGTACTTC.

In its sample, this clone was seen a few times. The chain carries TRBV29-1 and TRBJ1-2, with D perhaps TRBD1 (6 bases). The CDR3 has 13 residues. The germline V gene encodes CDR1 SQVTM and CDR2 ANQGSEA. V lost 6 bases and J lost 2, with 13 bases in between. The CDR3 bases are TGCAGCGTGGACCGGGACACCAACTATGGCTACACCTTC. Protein: CSVDRDTNYGYTF.

The gene calls are TRBV7-9 and TRBJ2-1, with 14 bases identical to TRBD2. The CDR3 extends over 16 amino acids. The V gene's germline CDR1 is SEHNR and CDR2 FQNEAQ (reference sequence). Unmatched junction bases numbered 8, after V lost 5 bases and J lost 8 bases. CDR3 sequence: CASSARTSGRWDEQFF. CDR3 sequence (DNA): TGTGCCAGCAGCGCCCGGACTAGCGGGAGGTGGGATGAGCAGTTCTTC.

There are a few counts of this clone. The CDR3 sequence is CASSQVGQGGNYGYTF. The DNA for the CDR3 is TGTGCCAGCAGCCAAGTAGGCCAGGGCGGAAACTATGGCTACACCTTC. The V and J genes are TRBV4-2 and TRBJ1-2, with D perhaps matching TRBD1 (5 bases). The CDR3 length is 16 residues. The germline gives CDR1 LGHNA, CDR2 YNFKEQ. Trimming took off 1 base at V and 2 bases at J, with 14 bases between the two ends.

This sequence joins TRBV4-3 and TRBJ2-7; D ambiguous. There are 17 residues in the CDR3. Germline V gene sequence: CDR1 LGHNA, CDR2 YSLEER. The V gene lost 1 base and the J gene lost 0 bases, with 16 bases spanning the gap. The CDR3 nucleotides are TGCGCCAGCAGCCAAGTTGTAAATCGCGGTATCTCCTACGAGCAGTACTTC. This translates into CASSQVVNRGISYEQYF.

This clone showed up just a few times. The genes are TRBV30 and TRBJ1-2; no firm D call. The V gene lost 4 bases and the J gene lost 0 bases, with 12 bases spanning the gap. Germline V CDR1 and CDR2: GTSNPN, SVGIG (reference sequence). The CDR3 loop spans 14 amino acids. The CDR3 loop is CAWTRTDANYGYTF. CDR3 coding DNA: TGTGCCTGGACCAGGACGGATGCTAACTATGGCTACACCTTC.

The chain joins TRBV6-5 to TRBJ2-7; D ambiguous. Per germline, CDR1 MNHEY and CDR2 SVGAGI. V dropped 4 bases and J dropped 4 bases, with 8 bases sitting between them. This CDR3 region has 12 residues. DNA of the CDR3: TGTGCCAGCAGTTTAGATGGTTACGAGCAGTACTTC. It yields the protein CASSLDGYEQYF.

The chain has TRBV6-6 and TRBJ2-7, with 7 bases fitting TRBD2. V trimming: 0 bases; J trimming: 3 bases; junction bases outside the gene matches: 5. The CDR3 consists of 15 residues. Germline loops: CDR1 MNHNY, CDR2 SVGAGI (reference sequence). The CDR3 is CASSYSSGGGYEQYF. CDR3 bases: TGTGCCAGCAGTTACTCATCGGGAGGTGGCTACGAGCAGTACTTC.

The chain is built from TRBV25-1 and TRBJ1-1; D gene unclear. The CDR3 is 12 residues long. Germline V CDR1 and CDR2: MGHDK, SYGVNS. V was pared by 4 bases and J by 7 bases, with 10 bases between. CDR3 residues: CASSGGVNEAFF. DNA for the CDR3: TGTGCCAGCAGTGGCGGGGTCAATGAAGCTTTCTTT. The whole variable domain, remainder taken from reference TRBV25-1 and TRBJ1-1, is EADIYQTPRYLVIGTGKKITLECSQTMGHDKMYWYQQDPGMELHLIHYSYGVNSTEKGDLSSESTVSRIRTEHFPLTLESARPSHTSQYLCASSGGVNEAFFGQGTRLTVV.

The chain couples TRBV13 to TRBJ1-4, with unresolved D. V shed 2 bases and J shed 8 bases, with 18 bases lying between them. CDR1 and CDR2 from the germline V gene are PRHDT and FYEKMQ (reference sequence). The CDR3 length is 16 residues. CDR3 protein: CASSLFEAQAGEKLFF. For the CDR3, the DNA is TGTGCCAGCAGCTTATTCGAGGCCCAGGCAGGAGAAAAACTGTTTTTT. Using reference TRBV13 and TRBJ1-4 for the parts outside the CDR3, the full variable domain is AAGVIQSPRHLIKEKRETATLKCYPIPRHDTVYWYQQGPGQDPQFLISFYEKMQSDKGSIPDRFSAQQFSDYHSELNMSSLELGDSALYFCASSLFEAQAGEKLFFGSGTQLSVL.

The chain carries TRBV14 and TRBJ1-1; 8 bases line up with TRBD1. Germline V CDR1 and CDR2: SGHDN, FVKESK. V trimming: 0 bases; J trimming: 10 bases; junction bases outside the gene matches: 1. This CDR3 has 12 residues. CDR3 sequence (DNA): TGTGCCAGCAGCCAAGAAACAGGGGGAGCTTTCTTT. Encoded protein: CASSQETGGAFF.

In DNA form, the CDR3 reads TGTGCCAGCAGCTTAGTGCTAGCGGGAGGGCTTGTTAACGAGCAGTACTTC. Its translation: CASSLVLAGGLVNEQYF. The rearrangement joins TRBV7-9 to TRBJ2-7; 12 bases map to TRBD2. This CDR3 has 17 residues. Germline values: CDR1 SEHNR, CDR2 FQNEAQ (reference sequence). The V gene end was trimmed by 1 base and the J gene end by 5 bases; junction bases not matched to a gene: 9.

The CDR3 DNA reads TGTGCCAGCAGGGAACAGGGGAGCACCGGGGAGCTGTTTTTT. Protein: CASREQGSTGELFF. The chain links TRBV6-1 to TRBJ2-2; 7 bases are shared with TRBD1. This CDR3 contains 14 residues. J gave up 4 bases and V 6 bases, and 5 bases lay outside the gene matches. The V gene's germline CDR1 is MNHNS and CDR2 SASEGT.

This rearrangement joins TRBV27 to TRBJ2-3; no clear D gene. This CDR3 has 16 amino acids. Germline-derived CDR1 and CDR2 are MNHEY and SMNVEV (reference sequence). Trimming shortened V by 4 bases and J by 1 base, and 15 bases separated the two germline ends. DNA for the CDR3: TGTGCCAGCAGTTCTAGGATAGAGGATGGCACAGATACGCAGTATTTT. Protein product: CASSSRIEDGTDTQYF.